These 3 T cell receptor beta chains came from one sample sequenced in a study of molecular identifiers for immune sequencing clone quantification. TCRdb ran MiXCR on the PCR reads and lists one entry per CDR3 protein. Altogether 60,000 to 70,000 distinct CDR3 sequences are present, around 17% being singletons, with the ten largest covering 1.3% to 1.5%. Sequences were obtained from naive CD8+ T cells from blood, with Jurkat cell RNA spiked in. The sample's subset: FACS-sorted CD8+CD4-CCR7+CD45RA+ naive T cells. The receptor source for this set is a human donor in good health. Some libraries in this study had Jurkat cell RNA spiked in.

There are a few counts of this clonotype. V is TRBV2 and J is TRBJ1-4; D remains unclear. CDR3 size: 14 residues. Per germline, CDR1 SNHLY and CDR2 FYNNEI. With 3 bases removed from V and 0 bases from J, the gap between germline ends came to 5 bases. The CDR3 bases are TGTGCCAGCAGTGACTTTCCAACTAATGAAAAACTGTTTTTT. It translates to CASSDFPTNEKLFF. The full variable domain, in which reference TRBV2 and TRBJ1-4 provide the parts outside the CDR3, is EPEVTQTPSHQVTQMGQEVILRCVPISNHLYFYWYRQILGQKVEFLVSFYNNEISEKSEIFDDQFSVERPDGSNFTLKIRSTKLEDSAMYFCASSDFPTNEKLFFGSGTQLSVL.

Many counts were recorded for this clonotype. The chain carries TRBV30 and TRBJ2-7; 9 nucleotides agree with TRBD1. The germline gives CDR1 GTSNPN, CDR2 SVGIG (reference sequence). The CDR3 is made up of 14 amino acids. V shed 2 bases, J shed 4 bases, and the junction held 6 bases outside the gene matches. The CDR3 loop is CAWSFGTGPYEQYF. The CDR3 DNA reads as TGTGCCTGGAGTTTCGGGACAGGGCCGTACGAGCAGTACTTC.

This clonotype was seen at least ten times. CDR3 sequence: CASSLTDRGAEAFF. CDR3 DNA: TGCGCCAGCAGCCTTACGGACAGGGGCGCTGAAGCTTTCTTT. This sequence joins TRBV4-3 and TRBJ1-1; 9 bases align to TRBD1. The V and J ends lost 4 bases and 6 bases, in that order; junction bases with no gene match: 6. The CDR3 loop spans 14 amino acids. Per the germline V gene, CDR1 is LGHNA and CDR2 is YSLEER.